Shown below are 5 T cell receptor beta chains from a single sample sequenced in a study of blood T cell repertoires in COVID-19. Produced via immunoSEQ multiplex PCR; TCRdb's table is partial and in-frame only. This sample has 200,000 to 250,000 clones, with approximately 86% found just once. The source material was peripheral blood. The receptors were gathered from a man aged 55 to 70 with acute or convalescent COVID-19.

The rearrangement links TRBV2 to TRBJ1-1; TRBD1 is a possible D gene (5 bases). V lost 5 bases and J lost 6, with 10 bases in between. CDR1 is SNHLY, CDR2 FYNNEI, per germline. The CDR3 is made up of 12 amino acids. The CDR3 nucleotides read TGTGCCAGCAGTCAGGGTATCCCTGAAGCTTTCTTT. This gives the protein CASSQGIPEAFF.

The V call is TRBV6-1, the J call TRBJ1-6; 10 nucleotides match TRBD1. V was clipped by 1 base and J by 10 bases; unmatched bases: 4. The CDR3 spans 15 residues. CDR1 and CDR2 from the germline V gene are MNHNS and SASEGT. CDR3 coding DNA: TGTGCCAGCAGTGAAGGAGGGACAGGGGTCTCACCCCTCCACTTT. Its protein is CASSEGGTGVSPLHF.

V is TRBV18 and J is TRBJ2-3; 12 bases fit TRBD2. Germline V gene data show CDR1 as KGHSH and CDR2 as LQKENI. The CDR3 is 17 residues long. With 4 bases clipped from V and 2 bases from J, the junction kept 7 bases outside the gene matches. Here the CDR3 reads CASSQRTSGEDTDTQYF. Here the CDR3 DNA reads TGTGCCAGCTCACAACGGACTAGCGGGGAAGACACAGATACGCAGTATTTT.

This clone is a singleton in its sample. This rearrangement joins TRBV27 to TRBJ1-2; D not certain. CDR3 length: 12 amino acids. Germline V gene lookup returns CDR1 MNHEY and CDR2 SMNVEV (reference sequence). Trimming took 11 bases from V and 0 from J, leaving 10 bases between them. CDR3 in amino acids: CARLGSNYGYTF. In nucleotides, the CDR3 is TGTGCCCGCCTCGGGTCTAACTATGGCTACACCTTC.

V is TRBV5-6 and J is TRBJ2-7, with 7 positions matching TRBD1. The trim removed 4 bases at V and 2 bases at J, leaving 6 bases unmatched. Germline CDR1 reads SGHDT; CDR2 reads YYEEEE. The CDR3 loop spans 14 amino acids. Here the CDR3 DNA reads TGTGCCAGCAGCACCCGGACAGGCCCCTACGAGCAGTACTTC. Translating it yields CASSTRTGPYEQYF.